The T cell receptor beta chain described here comes from a study of blood T cells in healthy people across ages. The germline gives CDR1 MDHEN, CDR2 SYDVKM. Trimming cost V 9 bases and J 0 bases; bases outside gene matches: 9. The CDR3 is made up of 16 amino acids. The authors ran a second PCR of about 7 to 11 cycles using a sample-barcoded 5' primer and a J-beta primer mix. Any given sample supplied a minimum of 3 million CDR3-containing paired-end reads. TCRdb redid the calling of the 5' RACE reads with MiXCR, one entry per CDR3 protein. The sample includes around 1,700,000 distinct CDR3 sequences, roughly 28% of them seen just once. With respect to this clonotype: Its antigen is not identified.

Whole-study findings and limits: Strong correlation linked observed beta diversity and percent naive T cells.

This clonotype was sampled from a woman under 40 in good health. The sample comprised blood. The rearrangement links TRBV28 to TRBJ2-3; 10 positions match TRBD1. The CDR3 loop is CASDPGQGISTDTQYF. CDR3 DNA sequence: TGTGCCAGTGATCCGGGACAGGGGATTAGCACAGATACGCAGTATTTT.